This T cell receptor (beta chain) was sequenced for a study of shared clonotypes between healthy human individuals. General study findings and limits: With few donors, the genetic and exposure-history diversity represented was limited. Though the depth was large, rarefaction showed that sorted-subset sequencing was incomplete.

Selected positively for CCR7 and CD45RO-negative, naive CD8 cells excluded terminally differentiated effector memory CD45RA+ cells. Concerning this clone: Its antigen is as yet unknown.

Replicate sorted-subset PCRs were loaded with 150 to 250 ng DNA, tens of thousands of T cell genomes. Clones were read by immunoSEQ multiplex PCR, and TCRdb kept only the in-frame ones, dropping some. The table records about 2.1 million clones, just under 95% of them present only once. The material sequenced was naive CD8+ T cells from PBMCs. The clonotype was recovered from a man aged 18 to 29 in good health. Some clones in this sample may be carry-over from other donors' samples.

CDR3 amino acids: CASSSGSLDYEQYF. In DNA, the CDR3 is TGTGCCAGCAGTTCCGGGAGTTTGGACTACGAGCAGTACTTC. The rearrangement links TRBV6-1 to TRBJ2-7; TRBD2 is a possible D gene (6 bases). The CDR3 runs 14 residues. The V end was cut by 5 bases, the J end by 3 bases, with 14 bases between. The germline V gene encodes CDR1 MNHNS and CDR2 SASEGT.